What follows is one T cell receptor (beta chain) and its context. Its antigen remains unknown. Germline CDR1 MNHNY, CDR2 SVGAGI (reference sequence). CDR3 size: 13 residues. The J segment lost 2 bases and the V segment lost 8 bases, leaving 3 bases of the junction unmatched. Researchers ran the PCR with 60 Vbeta and 13 Jbeta primers. Only in-frame clones appear in the TCRdb table, and some are missing; sequencing was by immunoSEQ multiplex PCR. In the table there are 200,000 to 300,000 clones, roughly 80% of which are singletons. This sample stems from a study of cytomegalovirus exposure and HLA in healthy donors. The study, taken as a whole, reports: The investigators catalogued 150 to 200 TCR beta chains as cytomegalovirus-associated. A later analysis linked a missense DCLRE1C variant to TCR beta V- and J-gene trimming. Earlier analysis found most TCR beta V segments productive about 90% or about 30% of the time. The authors judged a highly shared variant cluster likely a sequencing artifact.

The V and J genes are TRBV6-6 and TRBJ1-2; 9 bases are shared with TRBD1. Specimen: PBMCs. This TCR came from a woman in her thirties or forties in good health and CMV-seropositive. This CDR3 is CASRDRVNYGYTF. CDR3 coding DNA: TGTGCCAGCCGGGACAGGGTGAACTATGGCTACACCTTC.